This T cell receptor beta chain was obtained from a study of T cell clones after liver transplantation. Study-level background: Apart from three HCV-positive recipients, transplants were for non-autoimmune, non-viral reasons. Overall study findings and caveats: Conclusions were preliminary, with small, heterogeneous patient groups.

A word on this clone: The antigen remains undetermined.

Germline-derived CDR1 and CDR2 are MNHNS and SASEGT. The CDR3 has 15 residues. With 1 base clipped from V and 9 bases from J, the junction kept 9 bases outside the gene matches. TCRdb's table, derived via immunoSEQ multiplex PCR, lists solely in-frame clones and lacks some. Of roughly 100,000 clones listed, approximately 78% are singletons. The chain is built from TRBV6-1 and TRBJ2-3, with 8 bases that match TRBD1. Sequencing used CD4+ T cells from blood, obtained before liver transplant. The receptor comes from a human donor who received a liver transplant. Written as DNA, the CDR3 is TGTGCCAGCAGTGAAGAGATTAGAGGACAGGGAACGCAGTATTTT. Amino acids: CASSEEIRGQGTQYF.